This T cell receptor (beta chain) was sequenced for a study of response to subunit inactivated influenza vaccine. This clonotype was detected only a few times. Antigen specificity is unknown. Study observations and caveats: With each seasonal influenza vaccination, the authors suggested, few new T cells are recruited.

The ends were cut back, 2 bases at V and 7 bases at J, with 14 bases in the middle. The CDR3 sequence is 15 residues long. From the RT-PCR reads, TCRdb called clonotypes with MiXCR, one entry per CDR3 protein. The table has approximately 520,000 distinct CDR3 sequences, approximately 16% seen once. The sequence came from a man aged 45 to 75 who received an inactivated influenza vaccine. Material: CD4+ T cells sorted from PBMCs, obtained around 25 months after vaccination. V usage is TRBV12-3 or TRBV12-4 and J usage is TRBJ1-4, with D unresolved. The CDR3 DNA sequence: TGTGCCAGCAGTTTATTCAGTGCAGGTACTGAAAAACTGTTTTTT. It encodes CASSLFSAGTEKLFF.